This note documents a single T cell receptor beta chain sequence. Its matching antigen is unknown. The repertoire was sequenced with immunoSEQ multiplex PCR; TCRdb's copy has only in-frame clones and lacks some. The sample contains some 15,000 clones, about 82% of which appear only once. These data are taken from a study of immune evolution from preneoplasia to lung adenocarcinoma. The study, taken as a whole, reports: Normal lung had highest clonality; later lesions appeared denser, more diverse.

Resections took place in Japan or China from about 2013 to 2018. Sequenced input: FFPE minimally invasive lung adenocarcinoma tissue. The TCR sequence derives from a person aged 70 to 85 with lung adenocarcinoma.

The CDR3 bases are TGTGCCAGTAGTAGGGGGACGGATTGGTATGGCTACACCTTC. Protein product: CASSRGTDWYGYTF. V and J are TRBV19 and TRBJ1-2, with D perhaps TRBD1 (5 bases). The CDR3 extends over 14 amino acids. V lost 4 bases, J lost 5 bases, and 14 bases lay in between. CDR1 is LNHDA, CDR2 SQIVND, per germline (reference sequence).